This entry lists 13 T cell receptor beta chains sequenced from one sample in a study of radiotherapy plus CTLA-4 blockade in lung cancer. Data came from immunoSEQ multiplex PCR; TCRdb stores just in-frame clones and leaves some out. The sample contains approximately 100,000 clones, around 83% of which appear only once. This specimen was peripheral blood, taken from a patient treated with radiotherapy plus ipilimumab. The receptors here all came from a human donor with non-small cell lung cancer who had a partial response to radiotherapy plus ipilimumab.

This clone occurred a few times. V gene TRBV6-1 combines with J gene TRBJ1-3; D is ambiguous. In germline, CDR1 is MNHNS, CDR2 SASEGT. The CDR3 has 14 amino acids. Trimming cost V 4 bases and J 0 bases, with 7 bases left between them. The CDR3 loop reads CASSAGSSGNTIYF. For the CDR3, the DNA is TGTGCCAGCAGTGCAGGCAGCTCTGGAAACACCATATATTTT.

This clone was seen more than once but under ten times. CDR3 DNA: TGCGCCAGCGGCGAGGATGAGCAGTTCTTC. Protein sequence: CASGEDEQFF. V gene TRBV10-1 combines with J gene TRBJ2-1; D call uncertain. This CDR3 region has 10 residues. Germline V CDR1 and CDR2: WNHNN, SYGVQD (reference sequence). The ends were cut back, 8 bases at V and 8 bases at J, with 7 bases in the middle.

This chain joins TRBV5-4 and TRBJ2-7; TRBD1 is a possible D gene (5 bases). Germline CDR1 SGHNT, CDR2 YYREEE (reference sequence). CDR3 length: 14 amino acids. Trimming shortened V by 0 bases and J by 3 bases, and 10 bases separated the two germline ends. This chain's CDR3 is CASSLGAQGYEQYF. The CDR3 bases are TGTGCCAGCAGCTTGGGGGCCCAGGGCTACGAGCAGTACTTC.

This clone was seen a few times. The CDR3 region has the DNA TGCGCCAGCAGCTTTCCGGGACAGGGGGAGACCCAGTACTTC. Its protein product is CASSFPGQGETQYF. J is TRBJ2-5 and V is TRBV5-1; the match to TRBD1 covers 10 bases. Trimming removed 2 bases from V and 5 bases from J; junction bases left unmatched: 3. Germline-derived CDR1 and CDR2 are SGHRS and YFSETQ. The CDR3 covers 14 residues. The full variable domain, in which reference TRBV5-1 and TRBJ2-5 provide the parts outside the CDR3, is KAGVTQTPRYLIKTRGQQVTLSCSPISGHRSVSWYQQTPGQGLQFLFEYFSETQRNKGNFPGRFSGRQFSNSRSEMNVSTLELGDSALYLCASSFPGQGETQYFGPGTRLLVL.

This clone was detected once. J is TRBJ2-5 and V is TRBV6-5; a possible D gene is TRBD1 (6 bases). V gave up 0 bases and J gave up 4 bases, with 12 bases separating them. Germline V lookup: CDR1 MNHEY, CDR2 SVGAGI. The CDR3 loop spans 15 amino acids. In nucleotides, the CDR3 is TGTGCCAGCAGTTACTCGGACAGAGTACGAGAGACCCAGTACTTC. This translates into CASSYSDRVRETQYF.

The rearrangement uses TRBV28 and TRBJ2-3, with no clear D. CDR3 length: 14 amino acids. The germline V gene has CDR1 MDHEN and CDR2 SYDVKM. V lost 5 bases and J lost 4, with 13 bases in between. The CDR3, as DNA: TGTGCCAGCAGTCCACCCGGGTGGCCAGATACGCAGTATTTT. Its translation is CASSPPGWPDTQYF.

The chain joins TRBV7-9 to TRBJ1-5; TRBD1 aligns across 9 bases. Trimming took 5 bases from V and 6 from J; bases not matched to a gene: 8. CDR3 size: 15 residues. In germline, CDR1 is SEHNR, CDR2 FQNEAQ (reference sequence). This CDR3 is CASSIGTGSLQPQHF. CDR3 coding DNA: TGTGCCAGCAGCATTGGGACAGGGTCCCTTCAGCCCCAGCATTTT.

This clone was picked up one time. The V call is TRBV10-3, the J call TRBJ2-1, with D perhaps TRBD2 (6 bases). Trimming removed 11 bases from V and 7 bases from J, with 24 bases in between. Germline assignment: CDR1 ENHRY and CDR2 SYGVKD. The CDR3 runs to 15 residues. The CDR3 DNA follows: TGTGCCCTCCAGAACGCGGGGACCTCTTTGAATGAGCAGTTCTTC. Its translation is CALQNAGTSLNEQFF.

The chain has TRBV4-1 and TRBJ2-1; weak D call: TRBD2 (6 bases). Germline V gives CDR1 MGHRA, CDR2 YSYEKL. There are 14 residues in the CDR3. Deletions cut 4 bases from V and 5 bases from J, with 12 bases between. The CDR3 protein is CASSLSSGNNEQFF. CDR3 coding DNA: TGCGCCAGCAGCCTTAGTAGCGGAAACAATGAGCAGTTCTTC.

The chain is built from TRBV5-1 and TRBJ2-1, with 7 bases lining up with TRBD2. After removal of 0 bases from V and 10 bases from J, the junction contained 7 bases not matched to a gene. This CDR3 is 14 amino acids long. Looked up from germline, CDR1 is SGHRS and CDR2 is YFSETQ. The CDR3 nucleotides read TGCGCCAGCAGCTTGGGGACTAGTCCGCGGGAGCAGTTCTTC. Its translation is CASSLGTSPREQFF.

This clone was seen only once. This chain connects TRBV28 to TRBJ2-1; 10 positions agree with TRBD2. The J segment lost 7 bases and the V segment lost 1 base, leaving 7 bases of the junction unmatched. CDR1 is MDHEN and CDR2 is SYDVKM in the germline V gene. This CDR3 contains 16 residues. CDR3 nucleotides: TGTGCCAGCAGTTTATTCGCTAGCGGGAGCACTAATGAGCAGTTCTTC. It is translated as CASSLFASGSTNEQFF. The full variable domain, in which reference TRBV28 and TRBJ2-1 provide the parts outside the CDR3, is DVKVTQSSRYLVKRTGEKVFLECVQDMDHENMFWYRQDPGLGLRLIYFSYDVKMKEKGDIPEGYSVSREKKERFSLILESASTNQTSMYLCASSLFASGSTNEQFFGPGTRLTVL.

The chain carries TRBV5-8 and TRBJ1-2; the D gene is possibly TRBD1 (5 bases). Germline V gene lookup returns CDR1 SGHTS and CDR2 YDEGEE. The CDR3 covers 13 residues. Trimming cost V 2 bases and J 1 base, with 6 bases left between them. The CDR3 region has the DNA TGTGCCAGCAGCTTCAGGGTTAACTATGGCTACACCTTC. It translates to CASSFRVNYGYTF.

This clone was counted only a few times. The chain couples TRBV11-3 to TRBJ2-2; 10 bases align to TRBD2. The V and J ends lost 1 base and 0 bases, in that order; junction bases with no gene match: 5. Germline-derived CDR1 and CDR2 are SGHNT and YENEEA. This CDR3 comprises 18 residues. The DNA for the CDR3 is TGTGCCAGCAGCTTAGTTCTAGCGGGAGCAGCGAACACCGGGGAGCTGTTTTTT. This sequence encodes CASSLVLAGAANTGELFF.